This TCR beta chain was sequenced during a study of blood T cell repertoires in COVID-19. Clones were read by immunoSEQ multiplex PCR, and TCRdb kept only the in-frame ones, dropping some. The sample contains tens of thousands of clones, about 88% of which appear only once. This CDR3 region has 15 residues. Germline V gene data show CDR1 as SGHDN and CDR2 as FVKESK. The trim removed 4 bases at V and 0 bases at J, leaving 5 bases unmatched. The TCR was taken from a man in his forties or fifties with acute or convalescent COVID-19. Sequenced input: peripheral blood. The V and J genes are TRBV14 and TRBJ1-2; 7 bases are shared with TRBD1. The CDR3, as DNA: TGTGCCAGCAGCCTCGGGACAGCGACTAACTATGGCTACACCTTC. It translates to CASSLGTATNYGYTF.